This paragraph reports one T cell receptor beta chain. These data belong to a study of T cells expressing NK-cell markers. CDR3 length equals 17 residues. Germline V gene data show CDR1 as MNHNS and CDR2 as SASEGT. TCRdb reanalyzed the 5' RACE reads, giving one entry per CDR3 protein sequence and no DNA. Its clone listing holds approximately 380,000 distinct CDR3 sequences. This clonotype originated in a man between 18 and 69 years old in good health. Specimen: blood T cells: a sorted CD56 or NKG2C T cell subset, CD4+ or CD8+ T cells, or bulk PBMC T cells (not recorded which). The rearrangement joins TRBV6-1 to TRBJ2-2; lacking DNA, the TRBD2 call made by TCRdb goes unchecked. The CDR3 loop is CASSRGLAVANTGELFF.